This note documents a single TCR beta chain sequence. Antigen: not known. The CDR3 loop spans 19 amino acids. Germline V gene sequence: CDR1 SGHRS, CDR2 YFSETQ. J gave up 2 bases and V 6 bases, and 14 bases lay outside the gene matches. Every donor was a healthy person donating bone marrow. The sample belongs to a study of cytomegalovirus exposure and HLA in healthy donors. Broader study findings: The only immune exposure information that was available was CMV serostatus. Most TCR sequences were seen very rarely across donors, but some public TCRs occurred in many.

It was with 60 Vbeta and 13 Jbeta primers that the PCR ran. Here immunoSEQ multiplex PCR was the method, and the copy in TCRdb shows in-frame clones only, minus some. The data hold around 97,000 clones, with about three quarters observed a single time. The TCR was taken from a man aged 35 to 55 in good health and CMV-seronegative. Material for sequencing was PBMCs. The chain recombines TRBV5-1 with TRBJ1-6, with 10 bases matching TRBD1. The CDR3 DNA reads TGCGCCAGCACCTCATTACCTCCGGGACAGGGGACCTATAATTCACCCCTCCACTTT. It translates to CASTSLPPGQGTYNSPLHF.